The source of this T cell receptor (beta chain) is a study of blood T cell repertoires in COVID-19. About the research overall: Samples representing acute and convalescent COVID-19 were sourced from the United States, Italy and Spain.

How the authors handled the data: Counts of nucleated cells, estimated from reference gene primer amplification, were obtained. TCRdb keeps only in-frame clones here, not all; method: immunoSEQ multiplex PCR. The DNA was the basis for D and trimming; V, J and clone size are from that table. The sample records about 15,000 clones, around 74% being singletons. Sequencing was done on a sample of peripheral blood. The sequence came from a man in his sixties with acute or convalescent COVID-19.

This chain's CDR3 is CASSLWGGSYNEQFF. CDR3 bases: TGTGCCAGCAGCTTATGGGGGGGCTCCTACAATGAGCAGTTCTTC. This chain uses TRBV11-2 with TRBJ2-1; 7 nucleotides match TRBD2. V lost 2 bases, J lost 0 bases, and 1 base stayed unmatched. From germline, CDR1 is SGHAT and CDR2 FQNNGV. The CDR3 consists of 15 residues.